The T cell receptor (beta chain) under discussion was sequenced for a study of graft-versus-host responses after intestinal transplantation. Across the study: In this cohort, recipients had multivisceral, liver-intestinal, or isolated intestinal transplants. Overall study findings and caveats: Within the allografts of patients who had graft-donor T cell macrochimerism, graft-versus-host to host-versus-graft clonal ratios were high.

The assay was immunoSEQ multiplex PCR, and TCRdb's table has in-frame clones only and misses some. Of a few thousand clones in the sample, around 33% were seen once. The sample holds a few counts of this clone. Responders that carried the CFSE label, some 200,000 of them, were plated with some 200,000 irradiated, violet-dye-labeled stimulator cells. This specimen consisted of alloreactive CD8+ T cells from a mixed lymphocyte reaction culture, obtained before intestinal transplant. Regarding subset: CFSE-low proliferating T cells sorted from roughly six-day pre-transplant mixed lymphocyte reaction (GvH or HvG direction). The sequence was obtained from a human patient who received an intestinal transplant.

The chain's CDR3 is CASSPFPDLTSGGKYNEQFF. The CDR3 DNA sequence: TGTGCCAGCAGTCCCTTCCCCGACCTGACTAGCGGGGGGAAATACAATGAGCAGTTCTTC. This sequence joins TRBV27 and TRBJ2-1, with 13 bases lining up with TRBD2. V shed 5 bases, J shed 4 bases, and the junction held 17 bases outside the gene matches. This CDR3 contains 20 residues. CDR1 and CDR2 (germline): MNHEY, SMNVEV (reference sequence).